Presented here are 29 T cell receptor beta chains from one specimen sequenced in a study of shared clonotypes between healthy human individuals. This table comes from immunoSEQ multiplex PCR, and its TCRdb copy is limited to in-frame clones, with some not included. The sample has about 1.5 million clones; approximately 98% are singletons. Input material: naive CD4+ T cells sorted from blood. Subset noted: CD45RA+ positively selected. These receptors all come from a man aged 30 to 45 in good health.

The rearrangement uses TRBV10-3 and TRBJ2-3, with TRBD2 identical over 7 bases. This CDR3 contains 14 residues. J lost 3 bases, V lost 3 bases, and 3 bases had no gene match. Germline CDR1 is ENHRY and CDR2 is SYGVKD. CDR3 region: CAISEGRETDTQYF. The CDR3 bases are TGTGCCATCAGTGAAGGGCGGGAGACAGATACGCAGTATTTT.

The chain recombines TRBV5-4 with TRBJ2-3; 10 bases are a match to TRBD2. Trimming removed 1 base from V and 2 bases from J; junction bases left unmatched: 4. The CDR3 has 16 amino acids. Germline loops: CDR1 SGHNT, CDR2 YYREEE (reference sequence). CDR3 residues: CASSLPSGSFTDTQYF. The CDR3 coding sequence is TGTGCCAGCAGCTTGCCTAGCGGGAGTTTCACAGATACGCAGTATTTT. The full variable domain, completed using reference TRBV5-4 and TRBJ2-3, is ETGVTQSPTHLIKTRGQQVTLRCSSQSGHNTVSWYQQALGQGPQFIFQYYREEENGRGNFPPRFSGLQFPNYSSELNVNALELDDSALYLCASSLPSGSFTDTQYFGPGTRLTVL.

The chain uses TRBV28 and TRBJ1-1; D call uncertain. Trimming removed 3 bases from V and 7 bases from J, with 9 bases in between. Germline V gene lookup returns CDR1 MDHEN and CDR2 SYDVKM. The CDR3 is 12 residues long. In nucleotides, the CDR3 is TGTGCCAGCAGTTTCAGGCCGGGTGAAGCTTTCTTT. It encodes CASSFRPGEAFF.

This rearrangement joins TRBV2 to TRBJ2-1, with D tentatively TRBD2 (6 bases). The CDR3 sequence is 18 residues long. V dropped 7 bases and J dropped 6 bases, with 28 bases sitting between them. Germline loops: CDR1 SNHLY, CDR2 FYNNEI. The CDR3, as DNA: TGTGCCAGCACTACTACAAGTCGGAGGAGGGGCTCGGCCAATGAGCAGTTCTTC. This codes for CASTTTSRRRGSANEQFF.

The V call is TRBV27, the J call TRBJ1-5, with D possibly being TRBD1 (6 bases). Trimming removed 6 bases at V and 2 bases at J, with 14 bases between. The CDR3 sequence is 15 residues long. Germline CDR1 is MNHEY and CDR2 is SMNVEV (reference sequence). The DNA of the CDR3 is TGTGCCAGCAGATCCAGGGGAAATGGCAATCAGCCCCAGCATTTT. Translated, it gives CASRSRGNGNQPQHF.

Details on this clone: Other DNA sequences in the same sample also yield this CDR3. The CDR3 nucleotides read TGTGCCAGCAGCTTAGTGAGCTATGGCTACACCTTC. Translated, it gives CASSLVSYGYTF. V gene TRBV11-2 combines with J gene TRBJ1-2; D is unresolved. The CDR3 is made up of 12 amino acids. CDR1 is SGHAT, CDR2 FQNNGV, per germline. V shed 1 base and J shed 4 bases, with 4 bases lying between them.

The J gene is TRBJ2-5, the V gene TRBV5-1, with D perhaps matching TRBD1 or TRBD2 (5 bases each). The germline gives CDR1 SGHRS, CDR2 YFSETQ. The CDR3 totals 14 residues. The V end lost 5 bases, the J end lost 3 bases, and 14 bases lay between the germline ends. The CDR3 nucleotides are TGCGCCAGCAGGTCCATTCGGGGCGAAGAGACCCAGTACTTC. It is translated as CASRSIRGEETQYF.

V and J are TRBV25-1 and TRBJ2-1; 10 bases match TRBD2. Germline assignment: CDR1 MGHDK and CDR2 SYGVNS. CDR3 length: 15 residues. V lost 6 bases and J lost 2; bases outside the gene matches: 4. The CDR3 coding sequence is TGTGCCAGCAGAGGCCTAGCGGGAGCCTACAATGAGCAGTTCTTC. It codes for CASRGLAGAYNEQFF.

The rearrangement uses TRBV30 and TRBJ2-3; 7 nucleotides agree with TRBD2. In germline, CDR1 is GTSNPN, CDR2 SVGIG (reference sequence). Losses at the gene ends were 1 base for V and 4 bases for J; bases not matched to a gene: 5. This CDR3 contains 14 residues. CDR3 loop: CAWSGGGSSDTQYF. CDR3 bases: TGTGCCTGGAGTGGCGGCGGGAGTTCAGATACGCAGTATTTT.

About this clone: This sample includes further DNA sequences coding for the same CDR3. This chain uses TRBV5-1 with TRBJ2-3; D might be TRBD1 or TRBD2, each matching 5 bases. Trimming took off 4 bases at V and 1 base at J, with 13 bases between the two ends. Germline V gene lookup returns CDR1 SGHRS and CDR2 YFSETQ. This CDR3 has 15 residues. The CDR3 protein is CASSLGRGGTDTQYF. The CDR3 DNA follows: TGCGCCAGCAGCCTGGGACGAGGGGGCACAGATACGCAGTATTTT. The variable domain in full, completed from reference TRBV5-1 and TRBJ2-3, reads KAGVTQTPRYLIKTRGQQVTLSCSPISGHRSVSWYQQTPGQGLQFLFEYFSETQRNKGNFPGRFSGRQFSNSRSEMNVSTLELGDSALYLCASSLGRGGTDTQYFGPGTRLTVL.

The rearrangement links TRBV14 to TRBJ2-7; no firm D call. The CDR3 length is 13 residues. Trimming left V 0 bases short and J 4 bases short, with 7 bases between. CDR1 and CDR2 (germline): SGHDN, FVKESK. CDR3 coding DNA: TGTGCCAGCAGCCAAGATCCTCATTACGAGCAGTACTTC. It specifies CASSQDPHYEQYF.

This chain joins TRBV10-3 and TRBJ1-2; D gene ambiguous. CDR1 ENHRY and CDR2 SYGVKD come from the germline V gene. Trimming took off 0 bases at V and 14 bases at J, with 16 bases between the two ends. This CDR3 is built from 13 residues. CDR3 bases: TGTGCCATCAGTGAGTCGGGGAGTCTAATGCGGACCTTC. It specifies CAISESGSLMRTF.

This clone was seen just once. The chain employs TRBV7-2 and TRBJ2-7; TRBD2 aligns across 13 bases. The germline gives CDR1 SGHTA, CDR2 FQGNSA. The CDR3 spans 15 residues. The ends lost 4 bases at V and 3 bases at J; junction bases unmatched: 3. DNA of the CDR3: TGTGCCAGCAGCTCCGGGACTAGCGGGATCTACGAGCAGTACTTC. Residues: CASSSGTSGIYEQYF.

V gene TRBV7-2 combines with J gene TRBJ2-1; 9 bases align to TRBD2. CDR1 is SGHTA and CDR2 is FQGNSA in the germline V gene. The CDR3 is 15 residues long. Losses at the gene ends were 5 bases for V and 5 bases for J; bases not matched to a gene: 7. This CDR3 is CASSMQGGRDNEQFF. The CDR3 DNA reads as TGTGCCAGCAGCATGCAGGGCGGGAGGGACAATGAGCAGTTCTTC.

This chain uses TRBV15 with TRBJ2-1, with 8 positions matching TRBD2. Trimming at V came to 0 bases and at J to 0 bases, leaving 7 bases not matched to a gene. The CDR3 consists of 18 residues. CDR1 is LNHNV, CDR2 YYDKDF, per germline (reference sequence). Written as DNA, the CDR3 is TGTGCCACCAGCAGAGACTTACTAGCGGTAGCCTCCTACAATGAGCAGTTCTTC. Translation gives CATSRDLLAVASYNEQFF. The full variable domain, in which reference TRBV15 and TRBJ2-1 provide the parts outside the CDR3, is DAMVIQNPRYQVTQFGKPVTLSCSQTLNHNVMYWYQQKSSQAPKLLFHYYDKDFNNEADTPDNFQSRRPNTSFCFLDIRSPGLGDTAMYLCATSRDLLAVASYNEQFFGPGTRLTVL.

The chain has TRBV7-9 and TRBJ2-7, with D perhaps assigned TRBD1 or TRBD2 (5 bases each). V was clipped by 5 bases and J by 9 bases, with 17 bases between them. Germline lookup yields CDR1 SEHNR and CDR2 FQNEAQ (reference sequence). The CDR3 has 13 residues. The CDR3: CASSPGPNSGQYF. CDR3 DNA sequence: TGTGCCAGCAGCCCGGGACCAAACTCGGGGCAGTACTTC.

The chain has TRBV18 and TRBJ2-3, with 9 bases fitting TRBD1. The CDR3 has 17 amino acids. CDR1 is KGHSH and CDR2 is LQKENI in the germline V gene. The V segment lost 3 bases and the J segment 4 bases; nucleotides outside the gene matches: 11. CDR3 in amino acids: CASSPDIPGQGADTQYF. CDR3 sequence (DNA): TGTGCCAGCTCACCTGACATACCGGGACAGGGAGCAGATACGCAGTATTTT.

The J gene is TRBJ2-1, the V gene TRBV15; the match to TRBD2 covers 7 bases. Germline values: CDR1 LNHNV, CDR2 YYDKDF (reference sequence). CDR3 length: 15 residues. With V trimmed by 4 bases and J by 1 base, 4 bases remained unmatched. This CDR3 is CATSMLAGSYNEQFF. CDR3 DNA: TGTGCCACCAGCATGTTAGCGGGTTCCTACAATGAGCAGTTCTTC.

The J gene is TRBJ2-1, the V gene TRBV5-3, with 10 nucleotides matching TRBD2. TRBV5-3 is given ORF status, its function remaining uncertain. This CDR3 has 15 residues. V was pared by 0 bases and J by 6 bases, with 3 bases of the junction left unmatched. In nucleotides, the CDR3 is TGTGCCAGAAGCTTGGCACTAGCGGGAACCAATGAGCAGTTCTTC. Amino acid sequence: CARSLALAGTNEQFF.

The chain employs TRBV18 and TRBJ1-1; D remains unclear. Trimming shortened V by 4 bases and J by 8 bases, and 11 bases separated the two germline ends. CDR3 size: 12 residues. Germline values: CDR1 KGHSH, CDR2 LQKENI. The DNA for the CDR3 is TGTGCCAGCTCACAGAGTACAGAAGAAGCTTTCTTT. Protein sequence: CASSQSTEEAFF.

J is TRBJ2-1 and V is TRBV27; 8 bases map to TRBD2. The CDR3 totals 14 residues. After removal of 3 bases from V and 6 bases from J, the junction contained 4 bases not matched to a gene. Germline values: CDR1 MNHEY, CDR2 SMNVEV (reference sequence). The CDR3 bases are TGTGCCAGCAGTTTCTCACGGGGGGGCAATGAGCAGTTCTTC. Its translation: CASSFSRGGNEQFF.

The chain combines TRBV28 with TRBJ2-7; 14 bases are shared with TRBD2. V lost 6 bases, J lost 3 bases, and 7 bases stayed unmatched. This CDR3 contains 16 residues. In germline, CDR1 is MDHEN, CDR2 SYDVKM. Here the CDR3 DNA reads TGTGCCAGCAGGTCCGGGACTAGCGGGAGATTCTACGAGCAGTACTTC. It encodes CASRSGTSGRFYEQYF.

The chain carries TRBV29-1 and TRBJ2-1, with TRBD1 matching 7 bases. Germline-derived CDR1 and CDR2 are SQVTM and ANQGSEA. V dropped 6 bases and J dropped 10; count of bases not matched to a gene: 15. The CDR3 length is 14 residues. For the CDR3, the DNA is TGCAGCGTCACGACAGGGCCTCACGCAAGAGAGCAGTTCTTC. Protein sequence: CSVTTGPHAREQFF.

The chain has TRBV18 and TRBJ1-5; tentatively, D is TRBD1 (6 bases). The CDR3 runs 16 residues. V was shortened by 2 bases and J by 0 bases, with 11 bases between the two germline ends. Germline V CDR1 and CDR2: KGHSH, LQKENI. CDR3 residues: CASSPRGADSNQPQHF. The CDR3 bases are TGTGCCAGCTCACCAAGGGGGGCAGATAGCAATCAGCCCCAGCATTTT.

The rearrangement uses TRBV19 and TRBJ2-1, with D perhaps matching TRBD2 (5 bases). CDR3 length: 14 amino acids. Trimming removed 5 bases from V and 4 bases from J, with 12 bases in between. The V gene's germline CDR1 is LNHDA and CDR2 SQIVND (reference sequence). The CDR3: CASSGIATYNEQFF. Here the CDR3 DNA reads TGTGCCAGTAGTGGGATAGCGACATACAATGAGCAGTTCTTC.

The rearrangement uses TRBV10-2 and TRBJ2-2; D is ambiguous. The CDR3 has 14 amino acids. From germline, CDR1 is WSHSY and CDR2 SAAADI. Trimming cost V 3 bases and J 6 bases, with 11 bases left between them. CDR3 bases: TGCGCCAGCAGTGACATTGGTCCCGCCGGGGAGCTGTTTTTT. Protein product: CASSDIGPAGELFF.

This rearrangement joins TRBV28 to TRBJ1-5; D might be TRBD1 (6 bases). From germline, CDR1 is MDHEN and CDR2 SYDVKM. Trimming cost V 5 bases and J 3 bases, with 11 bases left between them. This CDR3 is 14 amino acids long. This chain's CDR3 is CASSQQGPNQPQHF. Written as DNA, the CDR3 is TGTGCCAGCAGTCAACAGGGCCCCAATCAGCCCCAGCATTTT. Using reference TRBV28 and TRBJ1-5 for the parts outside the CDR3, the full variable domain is DVKVTQSSRYLVKRTGEKVFLECVQDMDHENMFWYRQDPGLGLRLIYFSYDVKMKEKGDIPEGYSVSREKKERFSLILESASTNQTSMYLCASSQQGPNQPQHFGDGTRLSIL.

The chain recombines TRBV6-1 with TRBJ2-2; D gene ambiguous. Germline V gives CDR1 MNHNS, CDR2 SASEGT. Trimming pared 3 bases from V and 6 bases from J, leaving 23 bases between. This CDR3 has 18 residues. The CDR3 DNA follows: TGTGCCAGCAGTGATCAACCCCCCGGGCCGATGTCCCCCGGGGAGCTGTTTTTT. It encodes CASSDQPPGPMSPGELFF.

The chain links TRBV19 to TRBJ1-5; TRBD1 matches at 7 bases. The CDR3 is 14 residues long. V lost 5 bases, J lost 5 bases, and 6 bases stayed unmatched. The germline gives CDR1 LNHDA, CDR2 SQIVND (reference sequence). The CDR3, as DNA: TGTGCCAGTAGTCTTAGACAGGGTGATCAGCCCCAGCATTTT. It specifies CASSLRQGDQPQHF.